This TCR beta chain was profiled in a study of somatic mutations in cytotoxic T cells in rheumatoid arthritis. Study conclusions and caveats: Expanded CD8+ clones had unknown antigen targets. Patients with rheumatoid arthritis, but not healthy controls, had CD8+ clonality that increased with age. Multiple comparisons were not accounted for in the slight TRBV07 underrepresentation seen in rheumatoid arthritis patients.

Method: immunoSEQ multiplex PCR; TCRdb's copy keeps in-frame clones and lacks some. The sample yields about 12,000 clones, around 70% seen once. The healthy controls consisted of blood donors aged about 61 years at the median (range about 20-70), about 54% of whom were female. This clone showed up just once. What it binds is unknown. CDR3 length: 16 residues. With 6 bases removed from V and 0 bases from J, the gap between germline ends came to 12 bases. The germline gives CDR1 MDHEN, CDR2 SYDVKM. The receptor comes from a man aged 65 to 85 in good health. Sequences were obtained from CD8+ T cells sorted from blood. The rearrangement joins TRBV28 to TRBJ2-6; D unclear. The CDR3 loop is CASSVTLGSGANVLTF. In DNA form, the CDR3 reads TGTGCCAGCAGCGTGACTCTGGGCTCTGGGGCCAACGTCCTGACTTTC.